This entry lists 8 T cell receptor beta chains sequenced from one sample in a study of blood T cell repertoires in COVID-19. Method: immunoSEQ multiplex PCR; TCRdb's copy keeps in-frame clones and lacks some. The sample has approximately 110,000 clones, about 91% seen once; the top ten hold almost 0.9%. Sequencing input: peripheral blood. These receptors originate from a woman aged 50 to 60 with active or convalescent COVID-19.

This clone was seen just once. This chain joins TRBV12-3 or TRBV12-4 and TRBJ1-2, with TRBD1 matching over 9 bases. Trimming took 6 bases from V and 8 from J; bases not matched to a gene: 7. The CDR3 has 13 residues. CDR3: CASSPWTGEGYTF. CDR3 nucleotides: TGTGCCAGCAGCCCCTGGACAGGGGAAGGCTACACCTTC.

Only one count was recorded for this clone. The chain carries TRBV2 and TRBJ2-3; 7 bases map to TRBD2. The ends lost 4 bases at V and 4 bases at J; junction bases unmatched: 8. Germline V gives CDR1 SNHLY, CDR2 FYNNEI. The CDR3 runs 15 residues. CDR3 in DNA: TGTGCCAGCAGTGCCCGGACTAGTAGAGCAGATACGCAGTATTTT. Its protein is CASSARTSRADTQYF.

The CDR3 DNA sequence: TGCGCCAGCACTCTGGACTATTTCGAGCAGTACTTC. Translation: CASTLDYFEQYF. The chain combines TRBV5-1 with TRBJ2-7; D may be TRBD2 (6 bases). The CDR3 is 12 residues long. V lost 6 bases and J 6 bases, leaving 13 bases between the germline ends. Germline V gene data show CDR1 as SGHRS and CDR2 as YFSETQ.

As to this clone: Sequence at one end of the junction differs from germline and may be a read error. This chain connects TRBV7-7 to TRBJ2-3; D remains ambiguous. Looked up from germline, CDR1 is SSHAT and CDR2 is FNYEAQ (reference sequence). The CDR3 extends over 15 amino acids. The DNA for the CDR3 is TGTGCTAGCAGCTTAGTTGCAGGCGGCACAGATACGCAGTATTTT. Translation gives CASSLVAGGTDTQYF.

This clone appeared a single time. The CDR3 nucleotides are TGTGCCAGTAGTGTAGCCGGGACAGGGATTCTCTCCTACGAGCAGTACTTC. Its translation is CASSVAGTGILSYEQYF. The chain couples TRBV19 to TRBJ2-7, with 9 nucleotides matching TRBD1. Per germline, CDR1 LNHDA and CDR2 SQIVND (reference sequence). The V gene end was trimmed by 5 bases and the J gene end by 0 bases; junction bases not matched to a gene: 11. The CDR3 covers 17 residues.

About this clone itself: The junction departs from the called germline gene at one end, perhaps through a read error. The CDR3: CASRLWGQGRYSNQPQHF. The CDR3 bases are TGTGCCAGCAGGTTATGGGGACAGGGGAGATATAGCAATCAGCCCCAGCATTTT. The chain is built from TRBV27 and TRBJ1-5; 10 bases are shared with TRBD1. The CDR3 consists of 18 residues. Germline V gene lookup returns CDR1 MNHEY and CDR2 SMNVEV (reference sequence).

This rearrangement joins TRBV11-3 to TRBJ2-1; 11 positions match TRBD2. With V trimmed by 5 bases and J by 7 bases, 13 bases remained unmatched. Germline V gene lookup returns CDR1 SGHNT and CDR2 YENEEA. The CDR3 runs 17 residues. CDR3 sequence (DNA): TGTGCCAGCAGCCCGGGAGGGACTAGCGGAACAAAGAATGAGCAGTTCTTC. Amino acid sequence: CASSPGGTSGTKNEQFF.

The V gene is TRBV9, the J gene TRBJ1-1; D is uncertain. Trimming removed 0 bases from V and 7 bases from J, with 10 bases in between. CDR1 and CDR2 (germline): SGDLS, YYNGEE. The CDR3 is 13 residues long. For the CDR3, the DNA is TGTGCCAGCAGCGTAGGTCCCCAGGATGAAGCTTTCTTT. This sequence encodes CASSVGPQDEAFF.